The clone carrying this TCR beta chain was detected many times. The antigen remains unidentified. This sample was taken from a study of regulatory T cells in long-lasting Graves disease. General study findings and limits: Public clonotype sharing was higher in persistent than newly diagnosed patients. Researchers examined only peripheral blood and not thyroid tissue. Persistent disease exhibited a predilection for TRBV28, TRBJ1-2 and TRBJ2-5. Accuracy was possibly reduced by small sample size.

In building TCR beta libraries, iRepertoire HTBI primers were used together with Arm-PCR of CDR3 regions. Using its own MiXCR run on the multiplex PCR reads, TCRdb lists one record per CDR3 protein. The sample holds fewer than 400,000 distinct CDR3 sequences, less than 25% seen once. Time point described: persistent/refractory GD, antithyroid drugs over 5 years with positive TRAb. The TCR library used RNA extracted from PBMCs. CDR1 and CDR2 (germline): LGHDT, YNNKEL (reference sequence). With 3 bases removed from V and 6 bases from J, the gap between germline ends came to 8 bases. The length of the CDR3 is 13 residues.

The sample consisted of peripheral blood mononuclear cells (PBMCs), taken when the disease was refractory, from a patient treated with antithyroid drugs. The receptor was derived from a female donor with Graves disease. V and J are TRBV3-1 and TRBJ2-2, with D perhaps assigned TRBD1 or TRBD2 (5 bases each). CDR3 sequence reads: CASSQGDPGELFF. CDR3 DNA: TGTGCCAGCAGCCAGGGGGATCCCGGGGAGCTGTTTTTT.